Below are 24 T cell receptor beta chains sequenced from a single sample in a study of cytomegalovirus exposure and HLA in healthy donors. PCR amplification relied on 60 Vbeta primers (plus 13 Jbeta primers). Clones were read by immunoSEQ multiplex PCR, and TCRdb kept only the in-frame ones, dropping some. Among roughly 150,000 clones, around four fifths were seen once, and the ten largest hold more than 0.9%. Sequenced sample: PBMCs. The receptors stem from a girl aged 2-10 years in good health and CMV-seropositive.

The gene calls are TRBV30 and TRBJ2-3; 10 positions match TRBD2. Trimming at V came to 1 base and at J to 8 bases, leaving 9 bases not matched to a gene. The germline gives CDR1 GTSNPN, CDR2 SVGIG (reference sequence). CDR3 size: 15 residues. DNA for the CDR3: TGTGCCTGGAGTGCCCGAGCTAGCGGGAGTACTACGCAGTATTTT. It yields the protein CAWSARASGSTTQYF. Combining the CDR3 with reference TRBV30 and TRBJ2-3 gives the whole variable domain SQTIHQWPATLVQPVGSPLSLECTVEGTSNPNLYWYRQAAGRGLQLLFYSVGIGQISSEVPQNLSASRPQDRQFILSSKKLLLSDSGFYLCAWSARASGSTTQYFGPGTRLTVL.

V usage is TRBV2 and J usage is TRBJ2-2; D perhaps matches TRBD1 (6 bases). CDR1 is SNHLY and CDR2 is FYNNEI in the germline V gene. The CDR3 totals 13 residues. The V end lost 7 bases, the J end lost 6 bases, and 12 bases lay between the germline ends. The CDR3 sequence: CASTLKGAGELFF. Written as DNA, the CDR3 is TGTGCCAGCACTCTGAAGGGGGCCGGGGAGCTGTTTTTT.

The gene calls are TRBV30 and TRBJ2-3; 11 bases are a match to TRBD2. V was clipped by 5 bases and J by 6 bases; unmatched bases: 13. The CDR3 is made up of 16 amino acids. CDR1 is GTSNPN and CDR2 is SVGIG in the germline V gene (reference sequence). The CDR3 DNA reads TGTGCCTGGGCCGGACTAGCGGGTCCCCAAATGGATACGCAGTATTTT. Amino acid sequence: CAWAGLAGPQMDTQYF.

The chain is built from TRBV11-2 and TRBJ1-5; possibly TRBD1 for D (6 bases). Germline CDR1 is SGHAT and CDR2 is FQNNGV. The CDR3 covers 15 residues. Trimming removed 5 bases from V and 1 base from J, with 12 bases in between. Written as DNA, the CDR3 is TGTGCCAGCAGCCCAGGACAGCTGAGCAATCAGCCCCAGCATTTT. Encoded protein: CASSPGQLSNQPQHF.

The chain recombines TRBV30 with TRBJ2-3; 13 bases line up with TRBD2. Germline CDR1 GTSNPN, CDR2 SVGIG (reference sequence). The CDR3 extends over 14 amino acids. The ends lost 3 bases at V and 8 bases at J; junction bases unmatched: 5. The CDR3 coding sequence is TGTGCCTGGAGACTAGCGGGAGGGCTGGGTACGCAGTATTTT. It is translated as CAWRLAGGLGTQYF.

The rearrangement uses TRBV29-1 and TRBJ2-1; 7 nucleotides align to TRBD2. Per germline, CDR1 SQVTM and CDR2 ANQGSEA. The CDR3 extends over 13 amino acids. The J segment lost 7 bases and the V segment lost 5 bases, leaving 8 bases of the junction unmatched. Here the CDR3 reads CSVPGGSWNEQFF. The CDR3 DNA sequence: TGCAGCGTTCCCGGCGGGAGCTGGAATGAGCAGTTCTTC.

The genes are TRBV27 and TRBJ2-1; 9 bases match TRBD1. Unmatched junction bases numbered 1, after V lost 8 bases and J lost 8 bases. This CDR3 is built from 11 residues. From germline, CDR1 is MNHEY and CDR2 SMNVEV (reference sequence). Here the CDR3 reads CASRTGDEQFF. The CDR3, as DNA: TGTGCCAGCCGGACAGGGGATGAGCAGTTCTTC.

The CDR3 protein is CASSADSSGDTDTQYF. CDR3 nucleotide sequence: TGTGCCAGCAGCGCCGATTCTAGCGGAGACACAGATACGCAGTATTTT. The J gene is TRBJ2-3, the V gene TRBV5-4; 7 bases match TRBD2. The V segment lost 4 bases and the J segment 2 bases; nucleotides outside the gene matches: 10. CDR1 and CDR2 (germline): SGHNT, YYREEE (reference sequence). The CDR3 runs to 16 residues.

The rearrangement joins TRBV11-2 to TRBJ1-2, with D maybe TRBD1 (5 bases). Germline values: CDR1 SGHAT, CDR2 FQNNGV. Trimming left V 4 bases short and J 2 bases short, with 14 bases between. The CDR3 loop spans 15 amino acids. CDR3 bases: TGTGCCAGCAGCTCCACTCGCAGGGTGAACTATGGCTACACCTTC. Translating it yields CASSSTRRVNYGYTF.

This chain uses TRBV10-3 with TRBJ2-3, with a tentative D call TRBD1 (5 bases). The CDR3 spans 20 residues. Germline-derived CDR1 and CDR2 are ENHRY and SYGVKD. V lost 0 bases and J 11 bases, leaving 33 bases between the germline ends. The CDR3 nucleotides are TGTGCCATCAGTGAGTCGAGAGGTAGTACGTTCGACAGTAAATACGGTCGGCAGTATTTT. Its protein product is CAISESRGSTFDSKYGRQYF.

The V call is TRBV6-1, the J call TRBJ1-5, with D uncertain. In germline, CDR1 is MNHNS, CDR2 SASEGT. Trimming pared 1 base from V and 2 bases from J, leaving 9 bases between. CDR3 length equals 15 residues. CDR3 sequence: CASSEGVPRNQPQHF. In DNA form, the CDR3 reads TGTGCCAGCAGTGAAGGAGTACCGCGCAATCAGCCCCAGCATTTT.

This clone was observed a few times. The rearrangement joins TRBV29-1 to TRBJ1-2, with 7 bases aligning to TRBD1. The CDR3 is 14 amino acids. The V and J ends lost 3 bases and 4 bases, in that order; junction bases with no gene match: 8. CDR1 and CDR2 from the germline V gene are SQVTM and ANQGSEA. The CDR3 sequence is CSVDNRGAGYGYTF. CDR3 bases: TGCAGCGTTGATAACAGGGGCGCGGGCTATGGCTACACCTTC. Variable domain in full (rest from reference TRBV29-1 and TRBJ1-2): SAVISQKPSRDICQRGTSLTIQCQVDSQVTMMFWYRQQPGQSLTLIATANQGSEATYESGFVIDKFPISRPNLTFSTLTVSNMSPEDSSIYLCSVDNRGAGYGYTFGSGTRLTVV.

The chain carries TRBV18 and TRBJ1-1; weak D call: TRBD1 (6 bases). Germline CDR1 is KGHSH and CDR2 is LQKENI. Between the trimmed V and J ends, which lost 4 bases and 10 bases, there was a span of 13 bases. The CDR3 contains 12 residues. The CDR3 DNA sequence: TGTGCCAGCTCACACAGGAGCAGGGGAGCTTTCTTT. Amino acids: CASSHRSRGAFF.

The chain carries TRBV4-1 and TRBJ1-1; D might be TRBD1 (5 bases). This CDR3 contains 14 residues. V was clipped by 2 bases and J by 1 base, with 8 bases between them. From germline, CDR1 is MGHRA and CDR2 YSYEKL. The CDR3 here is CASSQRGGNTEAFF. In nucleotides, the CDR3 is TGCGCCAGCAGCCAACGGGGGGGGAACACTGAAGCTTTCTTT.

The chain is built from TRBV30 and TRBJ1-5, with 7 bases identical to TRBD1. The CDR3 length is 12 residues. In germline, CDR1 is GTSNPN, CDR2 SVGIG (reference sequence). CDR3 region: CAGGQINQPQHF. The CDR3 region has the DNA TGTGCAGGGGGACAGATCAATCAGCCCCAGCATTTT.

The chain is built from TRBV6-5 and TRBJ2-7; 8 bases agree with TRBD1. The germline CDR1 and CDR2 sequences are MNHEY and SVGAGI. This CDR3 region has 13 residues. With V trimmed by 0 bases and J by 6 bases, 1 base remained unmatched. The CDR3 nucleotides read TGTGCCAGCAGTTACTCAGGACAGGGCGAGCAGTACTTC. Its translation: CASSYSGQGEQYF.

This chain joins TRBV30 and TRBJ2-5, with D possibly being TRBD2 (5 bases). CDR1 and CDR2 (germline): GTSNPN, SVGIG (reference sequence). V lost 3 bases, J lost 2 bases, and 10 bases lay in between. The length of the CDR3 is 13 residues. CDR3 nucleotides: TGTGCCTGGAGGGCCCCGGGGCAAGAGACCCAGTACTTC. Amino acid sequence: CAWRAPGQETQYF.

The rearrangement links TRBV4-1 to TRBJ1-4; possibly TRBD1 for D (5 bases). The CDR3 contains 15 residues. V lost 0 bases and J lost 7, with 12 bases in between. Germline V gene sequence: CDR1 MGHRA, CDR2 YSYEKL. CDR3 sequence: CASSQDGGLGEKLFF. DNA for the CDR3: TGCGCCAGCAGCCAAGACGGGGGATTGGGTGAAAAACTGTTTTTT.

This clone has only a few counts. The CDR3 nucleotides are TGTGCCAGCAGCTCCGGGAGCGAGAACACTGAAGCTTTCTTT. Translation gives CASSSGSENTEAFF. The V gene is TRBV5-4, the J gene TRBJ1-1; D unresolved. V was clipped by 3 bases and J by 1 base, with 10 bases between them. CDR1 and CDR2 (germline): SGHNT, YYREEE (reference sequence). The CDR3 length is 14 residues.

A few counts support this clone. The gene calls are TRBV29-1 and TRBJ1-3, with 9 positions matching TRBD1. With 7 bases clipped from V and 10 bases from J, the junction kept 5 bases outside the gene matches. The CDR3 consists of 11 residues. The V gene's germline CDR1 is SQVTM and CDR2 ANQGSEA. CDR3 in DNA: TGCAGCGGACGGACAGGGGTTACCATATATTTT. Translating gives CSGRTGVTIYF.

This chain joins TRBV2 and TRBJ2-5, with D maybe TRBD1 (5 bases). The germline V and J ends were trimmed by 7 bases and 2 bases, with 11 bases remaining between them. Germline V CDR1 and CDR2: SNHLY, FYNNEI. The CDR3 sequence is 13 residues long. In DNA, the CDR3 is TGTGCCAGCACTCACAGGCATCAAGAGACCCAGTACTTC. Amino acid sequence: CASTHRHQETQYF.

This clone was seen just once. The rearrangement joins TRBV7-9 to TRBJ2-7; D uncertain. Trimming stripped 6 bases from V and 2 bases from J, with 11 bases between. The CDR3 spans 13 residues. Germline V gives CDR1 SEHNR, CDR2 FQNEAQ (reference sequence). DNA for the CDR3: TGTGCCAGCAGTACCCCAGATACCTACGAGCAGTACTTC. This sequence encodes CASSTPDTYEQYF.

V gene TRBV5-1 combines with J gene TRBJ1-2; D ambiguous. The V and J ends lost 0 bases and 6 bases respectively, with 9 bases between them. Germline lookup yields CDR1 SGHRS and CDR2 YFSETQ. CDR3 size: 13 residues. The CDR3 spells CASSLGGGNGYTF. The CDR3 bases are TGCGCCAGCAGCTTGGGCGGCGGGAATGGCTACACCTTC.

This clone appeared once. This chain links TRBV28 with TRBJ1-1, with D perhaps matching TRBD1 (6 bases). Germline CDR1 reads MDHEN; CDR2 reads SYDVKM. V lost 5 bases and J 1 base, leaving 17 bases between the germline ends. The CDR3 consists of 16 residues. The CDR3 region is CASSQPGVLENTEAFF. As DNA, the CDR3 is TGTGCCAGCAGTCAACCAGGGGTGTTAGAGAACACTGAAGCTTTCTTT.